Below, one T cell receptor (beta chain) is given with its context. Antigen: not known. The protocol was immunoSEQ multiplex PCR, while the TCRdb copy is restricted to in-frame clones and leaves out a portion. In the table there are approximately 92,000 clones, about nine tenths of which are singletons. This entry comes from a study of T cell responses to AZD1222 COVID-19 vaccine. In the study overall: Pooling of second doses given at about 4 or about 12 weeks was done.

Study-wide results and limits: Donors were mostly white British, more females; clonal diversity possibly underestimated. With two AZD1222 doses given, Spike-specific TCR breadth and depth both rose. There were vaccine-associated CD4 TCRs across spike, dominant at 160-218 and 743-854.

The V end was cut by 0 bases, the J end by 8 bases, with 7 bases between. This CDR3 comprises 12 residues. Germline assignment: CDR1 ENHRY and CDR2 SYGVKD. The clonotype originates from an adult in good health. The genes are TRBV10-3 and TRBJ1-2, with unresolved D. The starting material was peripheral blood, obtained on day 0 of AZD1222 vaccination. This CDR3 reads CAISESEEGYTF. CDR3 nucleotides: TGTGCCATCAGTGAGTCGGAGGAGGGCTACACCTTC.